These T cell receptor beta chains were read from a single sample in a study of blood T cell repertoires in COVID-19. Produced via immunoSEQ multiplex PCR; TCRdb's table is partial and in-frame only. The sample has 250,000 to 300,000 clones, around nine tenths seen once; the top ten hold around 10%. Sequenced: PBMCs or T cells enriched from blood (not recorded which). The source of these receptors is a man aged 40-55 years who had recovered from COVID-19. Both conserved end residues are part of each CDR3. The order of the fields is V gene, D gene, J gene, clone size, CDR3 protein, CDR3 DNA. The D gene is left open where the match is weak. Only some rows state a clone size, as once, few, many or a class for expanded clones.

V gene: TRBV18
D gene: -
J gene: TRBJ1-1
clone size: -
CDR3 protein: CASSLQENTEAFF
CDR3 DNA: TGTGCCAGCTCACTACAGGAGAACACTGAAGCTTTCTTT

V gene: TRBV11-1
D gene: -
J gene: TRBJ1-2
clone size: -
CDR3 protein: CASSQGIHGYTF
CDR3 DNA: TGTGCCAGCAGCCAGGGTATTCATGGCTACACCTTC

V gene: TRBV10-3
D gene: -
J gene: TRBJ1-3
clone size: -
CDR3 protein: CAISETEQKRSGNTIYF
CDR3 DNA: TGTGCCATCAGTGAGACCGAACAGAAGAGATCTGGAAACACCATATATTTT

V gene: TRBV19
D gene: -
J gene: TRBJ1-6
clone size: -
CDR3 protein: CASSPSQTPRNSPLHF
CDR3 DNA: TGTGCCAGTAGTCCGAGCCAGACTCCAAGGAATTCACCCCTCCACTTT

V gene: TRBV19
D gene: -
J gene: TRBJ1-5
clone size: -
CDR3 protein: CASSIDFRSNQPQHF
CDR3 DNA: TGTGCCAGTAGTATAGATTTCAGAAGCAATCAGCCCCAGCATTTT

V gene: TRBV2
D gene: -
J gene: TRBJ2-3
clone size: -
CDR3 protein: CASSPRTAPVDTQYF
CDR3 DNA: TGTGCCAGCTCTCCCAGGACAGCACCCGTGGATACGCAGTATTTT

V gene: TRBV7-3
D gene: -
J gene: TRBJ2-1
clone size: -
CDR3 protein: CASSQKTNYNEQFF
CDR3 DNA: TGTGCCAGCAGCCAAAAAACAAATTACAATGAGCAGTTCTTC

V gene: TRBV4-1
D gene: -
J gene: TRBJ2-7
clone size: once
CDR3 protein: CASSQDFTYEQYF
CDR3 DNA: TGCGCCAGCAGCCAAGACTTTACTTACGAGCAGTACTTC

V gene: TRBV27
D gene: TRBD1
J gene: TRBJ1-2
clone size: -
CDR3 protein: CASRKTGGESVYYGYTF
CDR3 DNA: TGTGCCAGCAGGAAAACAGGGGGCGAGTCGGTTTACTATGGCTACACCTTC

V gene: TRBV24-1
D gene: TRBD1
J gene: TRBJ2-3
clone size: -
CDR3 protein: CATSDRTGGDADTQYF
CDR3 DNA: TGTGCCACCAGTGATCGGACAGGGGGAGACGCAGATACGCAGTATTTT

V gene: TRBV27
D gene: -
J gene: TRBJ1-4
clone size: once
CDR3 protein: CASSLPGRQLFF
CDR3 DNA: TGTGCCAGCAGTTTACCCGGGAGGCAACTGTTTTTT

V gene: TRBV11-3
D gene: -
J gene: TRBJ1-6
clone size: -
CDR3 protein: CASSLGTGYNSPLHF
CDR3 DNA: TGTGCCAGCAGCTTAGGTACGGGGTATAATTCACCCCTCCACTTT

V gene: TRBV18
D gene: TRBD1
J gene: TRBJ1-4
clone size: -
CDR3 protein: CASSRQGSKEKLFF
CDR3 DNA: TGTGCCAGCTCCCGACAGGGTTCAAAGGAAAAACTGTTTTTT

V gene: TRBV3-1/TRBV3-2
D gene: -
J gene: TRBJ1-2
clone size: -
CDR3 protein: CASSQDPTGHYGYTF
CDR3 DNA: TGTGCCAGCAGCCAAGACCCCACAGGGCACTATGGCTACACCTTC

V gene: TRBV2
D gene: TRBD1
J gene: TRBJ2-1
clone size: -
CDR3 protein: CASSVAGGFPSNEQFF
CDR3 DNA: TGTGCCAGCAGTGTAGCAGGGGGCTTCCCTTCAAATGAGCAGTTCTTC

V gene: TRBV6-6
D gene: TRBD1
J gene: TRBJ1-2
clone size: once
CDR3 protein: CAIGQGVNPDYGYTF
CDR3 DNA: TGTGCTATTGGGCAGGGGGTTAACCCGGACTATGGCTACACCTTC

V gene: TRBV11-3
D gene: TRBD1
J gene: TRBJ1-4
clone size: -
CDR3 protein: CASSLNRGEKLFF
CDR3 DNA: TGTGCCAGCAGCTTAAACAGGGGTGAAAAACTGTTTTTT

V gene: TRBV4-1
D gene: TRBD1
J gene: TRBJ2-7
clone size: -
CDR3 protein: CASSQALDRGQLF
CDR3 DNA: TGCGCCAGCAGCCAAGCCTTGGACAGGGGGCAATTGTTC

V gene: TRBV6-5
D gene: TRBD1
J gene: TRBJ2-1
clone size: once
CDR3 protein: CASSYQPGQGYGEQFF
CDR3 DNA: TGTGCCAGCAGTTACCAGCCGGGACAGGGATATGGTGAGCAGTTCTTC

V gene: TRBV10-3
D gene: TRBD2
J gene: TRBJ2-5
clone size: -
CDR3 protein: CATKRGGTEETQYF
CDR3 DNA: TGTGCCACCAAGCGGGGGGGGACGGAAGAGACCCAGTACTTC

V gene: TRBV7-6
D gene: -
J gene: TRBJ1-6
clone size: -
CDR3 protein: CASSLRRPGSNSPLHF
CDR3 DNA: TGTGCCAGCAGCTTAAGGAGACCAGGGTCTAATTCACCCCTCCACTTT

V gene: TRBV6-5
D gene: -
J gene: TRBJ1-2
clone size: -
CDR3 protein: CASSYSRLRQGNGYTF
CDR3 DNA: TGTGCCAGCAGTTACTCGAGACTACGGCAGGGGAATGGCTACACCTTC

V gene: TRBV6-5
D gene: TRBD1
J gene: TRBJ2-7
clone size: -
CDR3 protein: CASSLLTGSPYEQYF
CDR3 DNA: TGTGCCAGCAGTCTCCTGACAGGGAGCCCCTACGAGCAGTACTTC

V gene: TRBV7-2
D gene: -
J gene: TRBJ1-2
clone size: once
CDR3 protein: CASSLGHGVISYGYTF
CDR3 DNA: TGTGCCAGCAGCTTAGGTCACGGAGTAATAAGCTATGGCTACACCTTC

V gene: TRBV9
D gene: -
J gene: TRBJ1-2
clone size: -
CDR3 protein: CASSARTIRNYGYTF
CDR3 DNA: TGTGCCAGCAGCGCCCGGACAATTAGAAACTATGGCTACACCTTC

V gene: TRBV7-3
D gene: -
J gene: TRBJ2-1
clone size: -
CDR3 protein: CASRPTKHLPNYNEQFF
CDR3 DNA: TGTGCCAGCAGACCTACCAAGCACTTACCAAACTACAATGAGCAGTTCTTC

V gene: TRBV7-3
D gene: TRBD2
J gene: TRBJ2-2
clone size: -
CDR3 protein: CASSLIATSVLGNTGELFF
CDR3 DNA: TGTGCCAGCAGCTTAATCGCCACTAGCGTCCTAGGGAACACCGGGGAGCTGTTTTTT

V gene: TRBV18
D gene: TRBD2
J gene: TRBJ2-1
clone size: -
CDR3 protein: CASSPSGLGAGEQFF
CDR3 DNA: TGTGCCAGCTCACCATCGGGACTAGGGGCAGGGGAGCAGTTCTTC

V gene: TRBV19
D gene: -
J gene: TRBJ2-7
clone size: once
CDR3 protein: CASSTWGPGVSDEQYF
CDR3 DNA: TGTGCCAGTAGTACTTGGGGGCCAGGGGTCTCCGACGAGCAGTACTTC

V gene: TRBV10-2
D gene: -
J gene: TRBJ2-6
clone size: once
CDR3 protein: CASTIQGTGANVLTF
CDR3 DNA: TGCGCCAGCACCATACAGGGTACTGGGGCCAACGTCCTGACTTTC

V gene: TRBV18
D gene: -
J gene: TRBJ1-4
clone size: -
CDR3 protein: CASSILDPGAGEKLFF
CDR3 DNA: TGTGCCAGCTCAATACTTGATCCAGGGGCGGGTGAAAAACTGTTTTTT

V gene: TRBV5-5
D gene: -
J gene: TRBJ2-1
clone size: -
CDR3 protein: CASSLDLWGPTSEEQFF
CDR3 DNA: TGTGCCAGCAGCTTGGATTTGTGGGGGCCGACGAGCGAGGAGCAGTTCTTC

V gene: TRBV21-1
D gene: -
J gene: TRBJ1-2
clone size: -
CDR3 protein: CADRSWGRDSLNYGYTF
CDR3 DNA: TGTGCCGACAGATCGTGGGGCAGGGACTCTTTAAACTATGGCTACACCTTC

V gene: TRBV7-9
D gene: TRBD1
J gene: TRBJ2-3
clone size: -
CDR3 protein: CASSFNRGSTDTQYF
CDR3 DNA: TGTGCCAGCAGCTTCAACAGGGGTAGCACAGATACGCAGTATTTT

V gene: TRBV7-3
D gene: -
J gene: TRBJ2-2
clone size: -
CDR3 protein: CASSTRVLGAANTGELFF
CDR3 DNA: TGTGCCAGCAGTACACGGGTACTGGGGGCGGCGAACACCGGGGAGCTGTTTTTT

V gene: TRBV5-5
D gene: -
J gene: TRBJ2-7
clone size: -
CDR3 protein: CASSSAPAGAYEQYF
CDR3 DNA: TGTGCCAGCAGCTCGGCCCCGGCCGGAGCCTACGAGCAGTACTTC

V gene: TRBV6-5
D gene: -
J gene: TRBJ2-5
clone size: -
CDR3 protein: CASSHPDGETQYF
CDR3 DNA: TGTGCCAGCAGTCACCCCGACGGGGAGACCCAGTACTTC

V gene: TRBV5-4
D gene: TRBD1
J gene: TRBJ2-3
clone size: -
CDR3 protein: CASSSQGVSTDTQYF
CDR3 DNA: TGTGCCAGCAGCTCGCAGGGGGTAAGCACAGATACGCAGTATTTT

V gene: TRBV10-1
D gene: TRBD1
J gene: TRBJ1-1
clone size: -
CDR3 protein: CASSDTGTGTTEAFF
CDR3 DNA: TGCGCCAGCAGTGACACCGGGACAGGTACCACTGAAGCTTTCTTT